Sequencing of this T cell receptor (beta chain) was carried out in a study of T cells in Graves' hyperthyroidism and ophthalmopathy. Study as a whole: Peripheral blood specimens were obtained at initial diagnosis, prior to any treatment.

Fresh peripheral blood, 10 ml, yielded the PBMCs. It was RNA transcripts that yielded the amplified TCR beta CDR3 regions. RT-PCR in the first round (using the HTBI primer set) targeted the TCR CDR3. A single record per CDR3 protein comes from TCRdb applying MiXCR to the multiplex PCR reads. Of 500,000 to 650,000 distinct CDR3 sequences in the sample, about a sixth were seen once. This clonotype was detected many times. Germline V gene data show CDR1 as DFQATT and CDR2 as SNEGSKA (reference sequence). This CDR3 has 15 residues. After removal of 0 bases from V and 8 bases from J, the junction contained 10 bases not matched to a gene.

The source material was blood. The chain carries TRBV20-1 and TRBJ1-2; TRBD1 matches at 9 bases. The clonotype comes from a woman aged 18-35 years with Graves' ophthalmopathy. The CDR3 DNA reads TGCAGTGCTAGAGAGCCTTTCACAGGGGGCCAAGGCTACACCTTC. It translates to CSAREPFTGGQGYTF.